This is a list of T cell receptor beta chains from one sample in a study of CD8 T cells in ankylosing spondylitis. Each CDR3 protein is one row after TCRdb ran MiXCR on the 5' RACE reads. The top ten hold approximately 15% of the sample, which has about 390,000 distinct CDR3 sequences, approximately 20% seen once. The specimen sequenced was blood, either unsorted or a sorted T cell fraction (not recorded which). The receptor set was obtained from a male donor with ankylosing spondylitis. Each CDR3 is given without its conserved first and last residue. Each record gives: J gene, V gene, CDR3 protein.

>TRBJ1-1|TRBV5-1
ASSGPGDTEAF
>TRBJ1-1|TRBV29-1
SVPGQGGMNTEAF
>TRBJ2-2|TRBV11-2
ASSLSVAGVYNTGELF
>TRBJ2-7|TRBV10-3
AIRGTGGSYEQY
>TRBJ2-3|TRBV18
ASSPNSGTYNTDTQY
>TRBJ2-1|TRBV19
ASSILAGDGEQF
>TRBJ2-1|TRBV4-3
ASSLRTGVASSYNEQF
>TRBJ2-1|TRBV15
ATSRPGTRSPRRSYNEQF
>TRBJ2-1|TRBV14
ASSQGNYNEQF
>TRBJ1-5|TRBV5-1
ASSLVSTDQPQH
>TRBJ2-1|TRBV7-9
ASSLPTGEQF
>TRBJ2-7|TRBV6-2/TRBV6-3
ASSRDGGIGYEQY
>TRBJ2-1|TRBV5-8
ASSLSGGHEQF
>TRBJ2-3|TRBV15
ATSRGGHDTQY
>TRBJ2-1|TRBV12-3/TRBV12-4
ASSLGTTHNEQF
>TRBJ1-3|TRBV20-1
SALGQLKNTIY
>TRBJ1-2|TRBV4-3
ASSLTTGASNYGYT
>TRBJ2-3|TRBV15
ATSSQGASTDTQY
>TRBJ1-2|TRBV7-9
ASSHVQGAYYGYT
>TRBJ2-1|TRBV7-6
ASSLSGRAGDEQF
>TRBJ2-3|TRBV2
ASSARLAGADTQY
>TRBJ2-6|TRBV18
ASSPTTSSGANVLT
>TRBJ2-7|TRBV27
ASSLAPQGLGYEQY
>TRBJ2-1|TRBV5-1
ASGGQKPGLAVSDEQF
>TRBJ1-1|TRBV9
ASSVALQTEAF
>TRBJ1-3|TRBV9
ASSVEGAGNTIY
>TRBJ1-1|TRBV10-3
AISEGVYLGTEAF
>TRBJ2-3|TRBV14
ASSLWTGADTQY
>TRBJ2-1|TRBV5-1
ASSSGQRNEQF
>TRBJ2-5|TRBV20-1
SGTPGTRAQETQY
>TRBJ2-1|TRBV28
ASSFETGGFQSSYNEQF
>TRBJ1-5|TRBV12-3/TRBV12-4
ASSMTRRPNQPQH
>TRBJ2-1|TRBV7-6
ASSTRSMATGGNEQF
>TRBJ2-2|TRBV9
ASSVVTSGKAGELF
>TRBJ2-7|TRBV20-1
SALPAGPYEQY
>TRBJ2-3|TRBV24-1
ATSVPATSKPDTQY
>TRBJ1-6|TRBV13
ASTEFSGSPLH
>TRBJ1-4|TRBV4-3
ASSQGPTAEKLF
>TRBJ1-1|TRBV20-1
SAPRGVSDFTEAF
>TRBJ2-3|TRBV6-1
ASSRSLGEGPDTQY
>TRBJ2-3|TRBV18
ASSPVGVLGDTQY